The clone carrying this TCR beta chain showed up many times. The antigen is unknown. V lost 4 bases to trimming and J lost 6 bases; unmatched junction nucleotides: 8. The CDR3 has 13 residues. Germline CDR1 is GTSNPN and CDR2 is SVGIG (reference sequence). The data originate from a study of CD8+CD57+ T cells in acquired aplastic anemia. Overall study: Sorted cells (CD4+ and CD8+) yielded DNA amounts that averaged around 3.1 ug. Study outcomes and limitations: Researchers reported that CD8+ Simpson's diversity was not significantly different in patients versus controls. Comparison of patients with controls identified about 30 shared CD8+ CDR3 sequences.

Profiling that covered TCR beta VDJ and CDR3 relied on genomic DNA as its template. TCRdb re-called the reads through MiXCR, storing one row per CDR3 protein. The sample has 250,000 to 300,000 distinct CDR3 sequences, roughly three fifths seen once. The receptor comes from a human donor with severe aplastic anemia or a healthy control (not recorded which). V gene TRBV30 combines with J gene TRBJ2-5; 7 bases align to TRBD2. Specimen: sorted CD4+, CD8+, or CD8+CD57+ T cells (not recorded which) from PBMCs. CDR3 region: CAWTAGVSQTQYF. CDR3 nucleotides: TGTGCCTGGACGGCGGGGGTGAGTCAGACCCAGTACTTC.